This TCR beta chain was identified during a study of Ad26.COV2.S vaccination and SARS-CoV-2 variants. The wider study: Ad26.COV2.S given intramuscularly, once or twice 56 days apart.

Described treatment: around 19 received Ad26.COV2.S at low or high dose, single or two shots; several received placebo; per-sample allocation not given. Samples came from day 63 after the first vaccine or placebo injection. This table comes from immunoSEQ multiplex PCR, and its TCRdb copy is limited to in-frame clones, with some not included. The sample contains about 480,000 clones, around 90% of which appear only once. CDR1 LGHNA and CDR2 YSLEER come from the germline V gene. The CDR3 is 13 residues long. The V gene lost 3 bases and the J gene lost 6 bases, with 10 bases spanning the gap. This clone was found once.

The TCR originated in a person between 18 and 60 years old who received the Ad26.COV2.S COVID-19 vaccine or a placebo. Sequences were derived from peripheral blood, sampled in a trial of Ad26.COV2.S vaccine versus placebo. V and J are TRBV4-3 and TRBJ2-3; no definite D call. The CDR3 loop reads CASSHGFGDTQYF. CDR3 DNA: TGCGCCAGCAGCCATGGATTCGGGGATACGCAGTATTTT.